The present TCR beta chain was sequenced within a study of PD-1 blockade in classical Hodgkin lymphoma. The CDR3 totals 15 residues. The V gene end was trimmed by 5 bases and the J gene end by 7 bases; junction bases not matched to a gene: 8. Germline V lookup: CDR1 LNHNV, CDR2 YYDKDF (reference sequence). Notes on the study in general: The diversity seen at baseline in complete responders resembled that of newly diagnosed patients.

This clone was seen only a few times. Antigen: not known. Sequencing used immunoSEQ multiplex PCR; TCRdb keeps in-frame clones, though not all of them. The table has more than 85,000 clones, approximately 89% seen once. Specified time point: cycle 4 day 1 (C4D1), after 5 to 7 weeks of nivolumab. Every patient relapsed after autologous stem cell transplantation, and brentuximab vedotin exposure varied. This chain links TRBV15 with TRBJ2-1, with 10 bases that match TRBD2. This TCR came from a human donor with classical Hodgkin lymphoma. The material was peripheral blood mononuclear cells (PBMCs), obtained before the fourth cycle of nivolumab. The CDR3 DNA sequence: TGTGCCACCAGCGTGGAGCGGGAGGGCCGAAATGAGCAGTTCTTC. It encodes CATSVEREGRNEQFF. Variable domain in full (rest from reference TRBV15 and TRBJ2-1): DAMVIQNPRYQVTQFGKPVTLSCSQTLNHNVMYWYQQKSSQAPKLLFHYYDKDFNNEADTPDNFQSRRPNTSFCFLDIRSPGLGDTAMYLCATSVEREGRNEQFFGPGTRLTVL.